The following is a T cell receptor (beta chain) sequence with its context. Its specific antigen is unknown. No per-base quality is available; no much larger clone lies one base away. Reading the germline V gene gives CDR1 SGDLS and CDR2 YYNGEE. Trimming removed 0 bases from V and 0 bases from J, leaving 9 bases between the germline ends. The CDR3, cysteine through phenylalanine, is 15 amino acids long. The only DNA kept is the CDR3, 45 bases in frame from the first base. The entry originates in a study of T cell changes during pregnancy in multiple sclerosis (dated by TCRdb to between 2017 and 2020). Describing the broader study: In women with multiple sclerosis, the researchers looked at how the T cell repertoire shifted as pregnancy progressed.

Library generation was performed with the immunoSEQ multiplex PCR assay. In TCRdb, the immuneACCESS table is reduced to in-frame sequences with V and J assigned. These tables do not hold every clone; where another copy was compared, an unresolved V gene accounts for under half, and the others remain unexplained. Counted in this sample were tens of thousands of clones; 90% of them appeared once. The ten most abundant clones make up approximately 2.3% of the sample. Recombination connected TRBV9 to TRBJ1-1; the D gene cannot be resolved reliably. The specimen was peripheral blood, collected in the first trimester of pregnancy. The sequence was collected from a female donor in good health, enrolled as a control in a pregnancy study. CDR3 loop: CASSVDTVMNTEAFF. The bases read TGTGCCAGCAGCGTAGACACAGTCATGAACACTGAAGCTTTCTTT.